The 10 T cell receptor beta chains below all came from one sample that was sequenced in a study of shared clonotypes between healthy human individuals. Generated by immunoSEQ multiplex PCR, the TCRdb table keeps only in-frame clones and is missing some. This sample has under 2.5 million clones, with under 95% found just once. Sequencing used naive CD4+ T cells from PBMCs. Specified subset: CD45RA+ positively selected. The source is a man younger than 35 in good health. Some clones in this sample may be carry-over from other donors' samples.

The V gene is TRBV4-2, the J gene TRBJ2-7; 7 bases are shared with TRBD2. The CDR3 spans 16 residues. The germline V gene has CDR1 LGHNA and CDR2 YNFKEQ. With V trimmed by 0 bases and J by 3 bases, 8 bases remained unmatched. The CDR3 here is CASSQDTAGVIYEQYF. The CDR3 DNA is TGTGCCAGCAGCCAAGATACGGCGGGAGTGATCTACGAGCAGTACTTC.

Remarks on this clone: Other DNA sequences within the sample encode an identical CDR3. The chain has TRBV2 and TRBJ2-1; D is unclear. The germline V gene has CDR1 SNHLY and CDR2 FYNNEI. Between the trimmed V and J ends, which lost 2 bases and 0 bases, there was a span of 5 bases. The CDR3 totals 14 residues. The CDR3 nucleotides are TGTGCCAGCAGTGAACTGACCTCCTACAATGAGCAGTTCTTC. Protein product: CASSELTSYNEQFF.

Regarding this clone: This CDR3 is also generated by other DNA sequences in the sample. The chain uses TRBV2 and TRBJ1-5, with 9 nucleotides matching TRBD1. Germline loops: CDR1 SNHLY, CDR2 FYNNEI. CDR3 length equals 14 residues. V gave up 6 bases and J gave up 4 bases; unmatched junction bases: 4. The CDR3 DNA is TGTGCCAGCAGCGGACAGGGGTGGAATCAGCCCCAGCATTTT. The encoded protein is CASSGQGWNQPQHF. Drawing the rest from reference TRBV2 and TRBJ1-5, the complete variable domain is EPEVTQTPSHQVTQMGQEVILRCVPISNHLYFYWYRQILGQKVEFLVSFYNNEISEKSEIFDDQFSVERPDGSNFTLKIRSTKLEDSAMYFCASSGQGWNQPQHFGDGTRLSIL.

The gene calls are TRBV15 and TRBJ2-1, with 10 bases matching TRBD1. This CDR3 contains 16 residues. The V segment lost 5 bases and the J segment 3 bases; nucleotides outside the gene matches: 7. CDR1 is LNHNV, CDR2 YYDKDF, per germline (reference sequence). The DNA of the CDR3 is TGTGCCACCAGCTCCCGGGACAGGGGTTTCTACAATGAGCAGTTCTTC. Protein sequence: CATSSRDRGFYNEQFF.

The V call is TRBV4-3, the J call TRBJ1-2; D is uncertain. Germline values: CDR1 LGHNA, CDR2 YSLEER. CDR3 length equals 18 residues. The V and J ends lost 0 bases and 7 bases respectively, with 24 bases between them. In nucleotides, the CDR3 is TGCGCCAGCAGCCAAGATCGGGGTACAATGAGGATAGTGAGTGGCTACACCTTC. Translating it yields CASSQDRGTMRIVSGYTF.

CDR3 DNA sequence: TGTGCCAGTAGTCCGATGGGGGCAGGCGACTCTAACTATGGCTACACCTTC. Its protein is CASSPMGAGDSNYGYTF. V usage is TRBV19 and J usage is TRBJ1-2, with D tentatively TRBD1 (6 bases). Germline V gene sequence: CDR1 LNHDA, CDR2 SQIVND (reference sequence). The CDR3 has 17 amino acids. Trimming pared 5 bases from V and 0 bases from J, leaving 19 bases between.

In its sample, this clone was seen a few times. The rearrangement links TRBV10-1 to TRBJ1-2; the match to TRBD1 covers 7 bases. This CDR3 has 14 amino acids. Germline-derived CDR1 and CDR2 are WNHNN and SYGVQD (reference sequence). V was pared by 2 bases and J by 5 bases, with 5 bases of the junction left unmatched. CDR3 amino acids: CASSETGTEYGYTF. In DNA form, the CDR3 reads TGCGCCAGCAGTGAGACAGGGACAGAATATGGCTACACCTTC.

The chain recombines TRBV5-1 with TRBJ2-3; D uncertain. The CDR3 length is 16 residues. Looked up from germline, CDR1 is SGHRS and CDR2 is YFSETQ. The V and J ends lost 0 bases and 2 bases respectively, with 13 bases between them. This CDR3 is CASSLEGRAVTDTQYF. In DNA form, the CDR3 reads TGCGCCAGCAGCTTGGAGGGTCGGGCGGTCACAGATACGCAGTATTTT.

The chain carries TRBV7-8 and TRBJ1-3; 7 nucleotides agree with TRBD1. The CDR3 spans 17 residues. Per the germline V gene, CDR1 is SGHVS and CDR2 is FQNEAQ. Trimming cost V 1 base and J 4 bases; bases outside gene matches: 10. In DNA, the CDR3 is TGTGCCAGCAGCTTAGATGTTGACAGGGCGGGAGGAAACACCATATATTTT. Protein sequence: CASSLDVDRAGGNTIYF.

The table lists this clone with a count of one. The rearrangement links TRBV29-1 to TRBJ1-1, with D perhaps TRBD1 (5 bases). This CDR3 comprises 15 residues. V gave up 7 bases and J gave up 0 bases, with 18 bases separating them. In germline, CDR1 is SQVTM, CDR2 ANQGSEA. The chain's CDR3 is CSAKGRKVVNTEAFF. CDR3 in DNA: TGCAGCGCCAAGGGACGTAAAGTGGTGAACACTGAAGCTTTCTTT. The whole variable domain, filled in from reference TRBV29-1 and TRBJ1-1, reads SAVISQKPSRDICQRGTSLTIQCQVDSQVTMMFWYRQQPGQSLTLIATANQGSEATYESGFVIDKFPISRPNLTFSTLTVSNMSPEDSSIYLCSAKGRKVVNTEAFFGQGTRLTVV.